The 10 T cell receptor beta chains listed next were all sequenced from one sample in a study of T cells in women clearing cervical HPV infection. This table comes from immunoSEQ multiplex PCR, and its TCRdb copy is limited to in-frame clones, with some not included. This table lists 20,000 to 25,000 clones. Source material: blood buffy coat. Receptor source: a woman between 18 and 70 years old with a cervical HPV16 infection that either progressed to CIN3+ or cleared (not recorded which).

With respect to this clone: The read terminates 3 residues ahead of where the CDR3 ends, so the germline J gene completes it. This chain links TRBV2 with TRBJ1-1; D perhaps matches TRBD1 (5 bases). Germline values: CDR1 SNHLY, CDR2 FYNNEI. V was cut by 2 bases and J by 3 bases, with 10 bases left in between. The CDR3 loop spans 14 amino acids. The DNA read from the CDR3 is TGTGCCAGCAGTGAATCCAGGGTAGACACTGAA. It codes for CASSESRVDTE. Given in full, the CDR3 is CASSESRVDTEAFF.

As to this clone: The read comes to an end 3 residues before the CDR3 does, leaving the germline J gene to fill in the end. This chain links TRBV5-1 with TRBJ2-3; 8 nucleotides align to TRBD1. The CDR3 runs to 14 residues. Germline loops: CDR1 SGHRS, CDR2 YFSETQ. The V gene end was trimmed by 3 bases and the J gene end by 4 bases; junction bases not matched to a gene: 4. This chain's CDR3 is CASSSQGAADTQYF. The CDR3 bases that were read are TGCGCCAGCAGCTCCCAGGGGGCCGCAGATACG.

About this clone: The DNA ends 3 residues before the CDR3 does, and the rest of the CDR3 is filled in from the germline J gene. The gene calls are TRBV6-2 or TRBV6-3 and TRBJ2-1, with 11 bases fitting TRBD2. The ends lost 1 base at V and 4 bases at J; junction bases unmatched: 3. The CDR3 runs to 16 residues. CDR1 and CDR2 (germline): MNHEY, SVGEGT. This CDR3 is CASSYLSSGGYNEQFF. The sequenced part of the CDR3 DNA is TGTGCCAGCAGTTACTTATCTAGCGGGGGGTACAATGAG.

CDR3 loop: CASSGDTSGGWYEQFF. The CDR3 bases that were read are TGTGCCAGCAGTGGGGATACTAGCGGGGGTTGGTATGAG. The chain carries TRBV6-1 and TRBJ2-1; TRBD2 matches 11 bases. The read terminates 3 residues before the CDR3 end, so the remaining end is supplied by the germline J gene. The CDR3 has 16 amino acids. Trimming at V came to 4 bases and at J to 8 bases, leaving 10 bases not matched to a gene. Germline values: CDR1 MNHNS, CDR2 SASEGT.

In the case of this clone: Read coverage stops 3 residues before the CDR3 terminus; the germline J gene supplies the remainder. The chain employs TRBV18 and TRBJ1-6, with a weak D call TRBD1 (6 bases). Trimming pared 5 bases from V and 2 bases from J, leaving 13 bases between. Looked up from germline, CDR1 is KGHSH and CDR2 is LQKENI. The CDR3 is 16 residues long. CDR3 in amino acids: CASSARGGTYNSPLHF. The CDR3 bases that were read are TGTGCCAGCTCAGCCCGCGGGGGCACCTATAATTCACCC.

Comment on this clone: The CDR3 end is not reached by the read, which stops 3 residues before it; the germline J gene fills it in. The J gene is TRBJ2-7, the V gene TRBV29-1; no firm D call. Trimming left V 4 bases short and J 3 bases short, with 13 bases between. CDR1 SQVTM and CDR2 ANQGSEA come from the germline V gene. The CDR3 loop spans 13 amino acids. CDR3 region: CSVVQGLGYEQYF. The part of the CDR3 DNA that was read is TGCAGCGTTGTGCAAGGGCTCGGCTACGAG.

A remark on this clone: Read data end 3 residues before the CDR3 end; the end is taken from the germline J gene. The V gene is TRBV19, the J gene TRBJ1-6, with 7 bases lining up with TRBD1. This CDR3 is built from 13 residues. The V gene end was trimmed by 4 bases and the J gene end by 7 bases; junction bases not matched to a gene: 1. The germline V gene has CDR1 LNHDA and CDR2 SQIVND (reference sequence). CDR3 sequence reads: CASSTTGNSPLHF. The sequenced CDR3 bases are TGTGCCAGTAGTACGACAGGGAATTCACCC.

On this clone: Read coverage stops 3 residues before the CDR3 terminus; the germline J gene supplies the remainder. The chain employs TRBV6-2 or TRBV6-3 and TRBJ1-2; the D gene is possibly TRBD1 (6 bases). Germline-derived CDR1 and CDR2 are MNHEY and SVGEGT. The CDR3 runs 14 residues. V was shortened by 2 bases and J by 3 bases, with 10 bases between the two germline ends. The chain's CDR3 is CASSYGGYDYGYTF. The CDR3 bases that were read are TGTGCCAGCAGTTACGGGGGCTACGACTATGGC.

Points on this clone: With the read ending 3 residues before the CDR3 end, the germline J gene is used to fill in that end. The same CDR3 is also encoded by other DNA sequences in this sample. The V call is TRBV30, the J call TRBJ1-3; D gene unclear. Trimming removed 4 bases from V and 0 bases from J, with 7 bases in between. Germline-derived CDR1 and CDR2 are GTSNPN and SVGIG (reference sequence). This CDR3 is built from 13 residues. The sequenced part of the CDR3 DNA is TGTGCCTGGACAGGAGTCTCTGGAAACACC. It yields the protein CAWTGVSGNT. The CDR3 in its entirety is CAWTGVSGNTIYF.

With respect to this clone: The read is 3 residues too short to cover the CDR3 end, so that end is filled in from the germline J gene. The chain couples TRBV11-2 to TRBJ1-2; 7 nucleotides match TRBD1. Germline-derived CDR1 and CDR2 are SGHAT and FQNNGV. The CDR3 runs 14 residues. CDR3 bases read: TGTGCCAGCAGCACGGGGACAGAGGGGGCAGGC. Translating it yields CASSTGTEGAG. The complete CDR3 sequence is CASSTGTEGAGYTF.